The 10 T cell receptor beta chains listed next were all sequenced from one sample in a study of blood T cell repertoires in COVID-19. TCRdb keeps only in-frame clones here, not all; method: immunoSEQ multiplex PCR. The data show about 98,000 clones, approximately 80% seen once. Sequenced input: peripheral blood. These receptors were taken from a human donor in a cohort sampled during active COVID-19.

The J gene is TRBJ1-2, the V gene TRBV28, with D possibly matching TRBD1 (6 bases). Trimming cost V 1 base and J 3 bases, with 6 bases left between them. This CDR3 spans 13 amino acids. The germline V gene encodes CDR1 MDHEN and CDR2 SYDVKM. CDR3 nucleotide sequence: TGTGCCAGCAGTTTATACAGGGACTATGGCTACACCTTC. Its protein product is CASSLYRDYGYTF.

This clone has just a few counts. The chain joins TRBV19 to TRBJ1-6, with 8 nucleotides matching TRBD1. Germline CDR1 and CDR2: LNHDA and SQIVND (reference sequence). Trimming at V came to 3 bases and at J to 7 bases, leaving 2 bases not matched to a gene. This CDR3 contains 14 residues. The CDR3 reads CASSIQGANSPLHF. CDR3 in DNA: TGTGCCAGTAGTATTCAGGGGGCCAATTCACCCCTCCACTTT.

This clone has only a few counts. This chain links TRBV7-2 with TRBJ1-5; 7 bases are shared with TRBD1. The CDR3 spans 16 residues. V dropped 1 base and J dropped 4; count of bases not matched to a gene: 7. CDR1 is SGHTA and CDR2 is FQGNSA in the germline V gene. The CDR3 DNA is TGTGCCAGCAGCTTAGGAACAGGGGATGGAAATCAGCCCCAGCATTTT. It codes for CASSLGTGDGNQPQHF.

The chain links TRBV5-1 to TRBJ2-2; D gene ambiguous. The CDR3 runs 12 residues. With 4 bases removed from V and 6 bases from J, the gap between germline ends came to 7 bases. Germline CDR1 SGHRS, CDR2 YFSETQ. This CDR3 reads CASSPQAGELFF. The DNA of the CDR3 is TGCGCCAGCAGCCCCCAGGCCGGGGAGCTGTTTTTT.

The genes are TRBV29-1 and TRBJ2-7; D uncertain. The germline V gene has CDR1 SQVTM and CDR2 ANQGSEA. The CDR3 covers 11 residues. V was cut by 4 bases and J by 4 bases, with 8 bases left in between. The CDR3 nucleotides read TGCAGCGTTGTCACATCTTACGAGCAGTACTTC. Encoded protein: CSVVTSYEQYF.

The chain employs TRBV5-1 and TRBJ2-4; 7 nucleotides agree with TRBD1. The CDR3 has 14 amino acids. Germline V gives CDR1 SGHRS, CDR2 YFSETQ. V shed 5 bases, J shed 4 bases, and the junction held 6 bases outside the gene matches. The CDR3 region is CASRDGTDKNIQYF. The CDR3 DNA reads TGCGCCAGCAGGGACGGGACAGATAAAAACATTCAGTACTTC.

This sequence joins TRBV7-2 and TRBJ2-2, with 15 bases matching TRBD2. The V segment lost 8 bases and the J segment 4 bases; nucleotides outside the gene matches: 8. The length of the CDR3 is 17 residues. Germline CDR1 is SGHTA and CDR2 is FQGNSA. As DNA, the CDR3 is TGTGCCAGCGGATCGGGACTAGCGGGGGGCCTCACCGGGGAGCTGTTTTTT. Its translation is CASGSGLAGGLTGELFF.

The chain employs TRBV28 and TRBJ2-3; the match to TRBD2 covers 14 bases. Germline loops: CDR1 MDHEN, CDR2 SYDVKM. This CDR3 contains 19 residues. Trimming at V came to 3 bases and at J to 2 bases, leaving 10 bases not matched to a gene. As DNA, the CDR3 is TGTGCCAGCAGTTTGACATTTGGGACTAGCGGGAGATACACAGATACGCAGTATTTT. Translation: CASSLTFGTSGRYTDTQYF.

V gene TRBV5-4 combines with J gene TRBJ2-1, with D perhaps matching TRBD2 (7 bases). The V end was cut by 1 base, the J end by 8 bases, with 10 bases between. This CDR3 has 13 amino acids. Germline CDR1 and CDR2: SGHNT and YYREEE (reference sequence). The CDR3 loop is CASSLRGRDEQFF. DNA of the CDR3: TGTGCCAGCAGCTTGAGGGGGAGGGATGAGCAGTTCTTC.

Only a few counts were recorded for this clone. V gene TRBV5-1 combines with J gene TRBJ2-7, with D tentatively TRBD1 (6 bases). Trimming cost V 0 bases and J 2 bases, with 6 bases left between them. This CDR3 comprises 13 residues. CDR1 SGHRS and CDR2 YFSETQ come from the germline V gene. The CDR3 sequence: CASSLGDTYEQYF. The CDR3 nucleotides are TGCGCCAGCAGCTTGGGGGACACCTACGAGCAGTACTTC.